The source of this T cell receptor (beta chain) is a study of post-analysis software for immune sequencing data. Study-wide results and caveats: F measure showed strong co-clustering of same-batch samples. A significant reduction in normalized Chao1 diversity was observed in multiple sclerosis patients versus controls. Compared with controls, patients had more of five or six TRBV segments, including TRBV5-6, TRBV5-1 and TRBV20-1.

The germline V and J ends were trimmed by 6 bases and 1 base, with 13 bases remaining between them. This CDR3 region has 14 residues. CDR1 is SGHTA and CDR2 is FQGNSA in the germline V gene. Built from TCR beta cDNA, the libraries had unique molecular identifiers in them. Starting from about 0.98 to 11 million T cells, the study yielded 460,000 or so cDNA molecules. In TCRdb, the PCR reads were re-called with MiXCR into one record per CDR3 protein. The sample includes hundreds of thousands of distinct CDR3 sequences, roughly 45% seen only once; the top ten take approximately 1.7%. A remark on this clonotype: Its target is not known.

Sequenced: blood. The V and J genes are TRBV7-2 and TRBJ2-7, with D possibly TRBD2 on 6 matching bases. The receptor was isolated from a girl aged 5 to 17 with multiple sclerosis. CDR3 protein: CASRLQGGSYEQYF. The CDR3 bases are TGTGCCAGCAGACTTCAGGGAGGTTCCTACGAGCAGTACTTC. The whole variable domain, remainder taken from reference TRBV7-2 and TRBJ2-7, is GAGVSQSPSNKVTEKGKDVELRCDPISGHTALYWYRQSLGQGLEFLIYFQGNSAPDKSGLPSDRFSAERTGGSVSTLTIQRTQQEDSAVYLCASRLQGGSYEQYFGPGTRLTVT.